The T cell receptor beta chain under discussion was sequenced for a study of cytomegalovirus exposure and HLA in healthy donors. Study-wide results and limits: Most CMV-associated TCR beta chains appeared HLA-restricted in a later analysis.

Regarding this clone: Its antigen remains unknown.

Trimming at V came to 1 base and at J to 2 bases, leaving 2 bases not matched to a gene. The CDR3 is made up of 14 amino acids. The germline gives CDR1 MNHEY, CDR2 SVGAGI. The PCR contained 60 Vbeta and 13 Jbeta primers. This table comes from immunoSEQ multiplex PCR, and its TCRdb copy is limited to in-frame clones, with some not included. This sample has about 130,000 clones, with roughly 72% found just once. Sequencing used PBMCs. The J gene is TRBJ2-7, the V gene TRBV6-5, with 7 bases identical to TRBD2. This clonotype was sampled from a woman in her fifties or sixties in good health and CMV-seronegative. The chain's CDR3 is CASSYFGGTYEQYF. The DNA of the CDR3 is TGTGCCAGCAGTTACTTCGGGGGGACCTACGAGCAGTACTTC.